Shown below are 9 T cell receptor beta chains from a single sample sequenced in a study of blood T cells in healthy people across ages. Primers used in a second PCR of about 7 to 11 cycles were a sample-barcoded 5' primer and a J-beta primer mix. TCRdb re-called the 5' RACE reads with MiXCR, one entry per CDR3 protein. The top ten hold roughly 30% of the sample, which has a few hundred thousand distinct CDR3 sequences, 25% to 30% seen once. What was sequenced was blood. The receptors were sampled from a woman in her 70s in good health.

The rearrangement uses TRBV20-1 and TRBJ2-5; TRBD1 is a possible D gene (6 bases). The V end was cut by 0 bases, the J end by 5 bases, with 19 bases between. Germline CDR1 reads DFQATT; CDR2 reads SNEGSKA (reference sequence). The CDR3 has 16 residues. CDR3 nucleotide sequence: TGCAGTGCTAGAGATAATATGGACAGAGCTTGGGAGACCCAGTACTTC. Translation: CSARDNMDRAWETQYF.

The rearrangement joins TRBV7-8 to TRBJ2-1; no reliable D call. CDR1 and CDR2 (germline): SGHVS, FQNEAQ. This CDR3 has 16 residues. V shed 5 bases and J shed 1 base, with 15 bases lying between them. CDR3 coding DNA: TGTGCCAGCAGCCCCCTTGCGGTACCGTCCTACAATGAGCAGTTCTTC. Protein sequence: CASSPLAVPSYNEQFF.

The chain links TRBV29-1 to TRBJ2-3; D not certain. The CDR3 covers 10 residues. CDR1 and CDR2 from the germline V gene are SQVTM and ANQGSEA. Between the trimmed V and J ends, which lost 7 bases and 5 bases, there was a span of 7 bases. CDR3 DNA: TGCAGCGCCTGGGGAGATACGCAGTATTTT. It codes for CSAWGDTQYF.

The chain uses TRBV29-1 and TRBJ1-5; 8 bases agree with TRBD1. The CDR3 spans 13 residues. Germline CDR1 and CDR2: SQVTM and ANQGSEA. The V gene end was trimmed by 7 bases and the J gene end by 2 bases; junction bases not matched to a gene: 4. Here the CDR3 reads CSAGGAGNQPQHF. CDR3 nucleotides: TGCAGCGCAGGGGGCGCGGGCAATCAGCCCCAGCATTTT.

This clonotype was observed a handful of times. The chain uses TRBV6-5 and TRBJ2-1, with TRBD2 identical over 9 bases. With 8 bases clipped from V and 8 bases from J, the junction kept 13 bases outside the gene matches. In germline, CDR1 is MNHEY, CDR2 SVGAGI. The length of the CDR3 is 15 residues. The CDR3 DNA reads TGTGCCAGCGGGCTAGCGGGATCCAAGGGCCATGAGCAGTTCTTC. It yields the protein CASGLAGSKGHEQFF.

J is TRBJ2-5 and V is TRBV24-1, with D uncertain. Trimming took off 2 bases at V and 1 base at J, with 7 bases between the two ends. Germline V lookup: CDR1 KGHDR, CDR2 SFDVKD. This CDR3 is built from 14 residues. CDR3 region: CATSDSALQETQYF. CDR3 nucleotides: TGTGCCACCAGTGATTCTGCCCTCCAAGAGACCCAGTACTTC.

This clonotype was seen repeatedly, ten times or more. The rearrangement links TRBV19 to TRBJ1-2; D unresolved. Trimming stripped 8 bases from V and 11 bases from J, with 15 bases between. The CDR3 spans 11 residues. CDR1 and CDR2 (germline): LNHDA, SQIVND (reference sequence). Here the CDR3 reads CASGLLGLYTF. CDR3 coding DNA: TGTGCCAGTGGACTTCTTGGGCTTTACACCTTC.

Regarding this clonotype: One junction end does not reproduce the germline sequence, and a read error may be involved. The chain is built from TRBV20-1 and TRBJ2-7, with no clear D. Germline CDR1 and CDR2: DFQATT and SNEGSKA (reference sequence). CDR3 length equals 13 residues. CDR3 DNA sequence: TGCAGTTCGCCGGGCAGGAGCTCCTACGAGCAGTATTTC. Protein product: CSSPGRSSYEQYF.

The CDR3 coding sequence is TGTGCCAGCAGTTCGACCAACAGGCCTACCGGCCACACCTTC. Its protein product is CASSSTNRPTGHTF. The rearrangement links TRBV12-3 or TRBV12-4 to TRBJ1-2; D is possibly TRBD1 (5 bases). V gave up 4 bases and J gave up 12 bases, with 21 bases separating them. The CDR3 has 14 residues.